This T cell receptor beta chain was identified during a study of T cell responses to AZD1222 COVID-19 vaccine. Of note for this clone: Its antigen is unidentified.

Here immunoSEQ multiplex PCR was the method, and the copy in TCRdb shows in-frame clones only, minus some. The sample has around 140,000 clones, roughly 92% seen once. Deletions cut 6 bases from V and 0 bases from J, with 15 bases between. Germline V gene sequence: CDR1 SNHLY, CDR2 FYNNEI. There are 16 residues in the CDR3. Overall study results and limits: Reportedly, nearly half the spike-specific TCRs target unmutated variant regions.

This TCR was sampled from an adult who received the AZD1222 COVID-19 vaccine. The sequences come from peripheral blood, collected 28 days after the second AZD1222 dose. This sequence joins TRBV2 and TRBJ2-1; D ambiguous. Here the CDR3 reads CASRVSAAYSYNEQFF. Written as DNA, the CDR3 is TGTGCCAGCAGGGTCTCGGCGGCGTACTCCTACAATGAGCAGTTCTTC.